The source of this TCR beta chain is a study of T cell responses to AZD1222 COVID-19 vaccine. Study outcomes and limitations: Spike-specific TCR breadth rose after two AZD1222 doses, and depth rose as well. The study sampled repertoires only after the peak T cell response. Vaccine-associated CD4 TCRs ranged over spike, dominating at 160-218 and 743-854. Regions left unmutated in variants are reportedly the target of nearly half of spike-specific TCRs.

The CDR3 spans 12 residues. Per the germline V gene, CDR1 is MNHEY and CDR2 is SVGAGI. The V end was cut by 6 bases, the J end by 6 bases, with 11 bases between. Method: immunoSEQ multiplex PCR; TCRdb's copy keeps in-frame clones and lacks some. Of 100,000 to 120,000 clones in the sample, nearly 90% were seen once. Worth noting for this clone: Its specificity is unknown.

This TCR was recovered from an adult who received the AZD1222 COVID-19 vaccine. Here the sequenced sample was peripheral blood, taken 28 days after the second AZD1222 dose. This chain uses TRBV6-5 with TRBJ1-2; tentatively, D is TRBD1 (5 bases). The CDR3 loop reads CASRGGEDGYTF. As DNA, the CDR3 is TGTGCCAGCAGGGGGGGGGAGGATGGCTACACCTTC.